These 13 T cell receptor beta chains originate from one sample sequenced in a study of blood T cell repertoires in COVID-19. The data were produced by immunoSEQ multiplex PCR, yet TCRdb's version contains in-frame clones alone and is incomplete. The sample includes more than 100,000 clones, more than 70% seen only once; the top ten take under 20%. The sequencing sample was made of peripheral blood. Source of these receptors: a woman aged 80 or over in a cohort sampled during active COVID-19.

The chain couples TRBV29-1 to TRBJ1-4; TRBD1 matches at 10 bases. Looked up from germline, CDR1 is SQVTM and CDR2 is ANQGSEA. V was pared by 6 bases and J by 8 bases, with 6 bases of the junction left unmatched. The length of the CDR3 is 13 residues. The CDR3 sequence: CSVVGQGREKLFF. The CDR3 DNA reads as TGCAGCGTCGTGGGACAGGGGAGGGAAAAACTGTTTTTT. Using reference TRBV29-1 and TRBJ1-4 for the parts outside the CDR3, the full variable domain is SAVISQKPSRDICQRGTSLTIQCQVDSQVTMMFWYRQQPGQSLTLIATANQGSEATYESGFVIDKFPISRPNLTFSTLTVSNMSPEDSSIYLCSVVGQGREKLFFGSGTQLSVL.

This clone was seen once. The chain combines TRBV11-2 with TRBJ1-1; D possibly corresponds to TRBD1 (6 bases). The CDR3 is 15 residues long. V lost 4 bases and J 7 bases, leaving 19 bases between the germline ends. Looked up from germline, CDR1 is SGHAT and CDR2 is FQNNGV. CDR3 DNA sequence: TGTGCCAGCAGCTCAGGGGCCCTAGGAACAGTTGAAGCTTTCTTT. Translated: CASSSGALGTVEAFF.

CDR3: CASSPPVARQGEQYF. CDR3 coding DNA: TGTGCCAGCAGCCCCCCCGTGGCCCGTCAGGGGGAGCAGTACTTC. The chain links TRBV3-1 (or the pseudogene TRBV3-2) to TRBJ2-7, with TRBD1 as a possible D gene (6 bases). V was shortened by 4 bases and J by 7 bases, with 20 bases between the two germline ends. The CDR3 has 15 residues. The germline V gene has CDR1 LGHDT and CDR2 YNNKEL (reference sequence).

CDR3 nucleotide sequence: TGTGCCAGCAGCGCCGCGGCCGCCACCACACCCCTCCACTTT. Its protein is CASSAAAATTPLHF. V is TRBV7-9 and J is TRBJ1-6, with unresolved D. V gave up 5 bases and J gave up 11 bases, with 16 bases separating them. Looked up from germline, CDR1 is SEHNR and CDR2 is FQNEAQ (reference sequence). CDR3 length: 14 residues.

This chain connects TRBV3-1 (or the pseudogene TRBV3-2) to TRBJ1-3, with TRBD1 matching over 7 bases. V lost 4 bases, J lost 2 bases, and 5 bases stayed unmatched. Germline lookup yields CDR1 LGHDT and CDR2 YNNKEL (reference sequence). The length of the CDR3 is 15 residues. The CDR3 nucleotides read TGTGCCAGCAGCCCTCGTACAGGGGCTGGAAACACCATATATTTT. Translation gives CASSPRTGAGNTIYF.

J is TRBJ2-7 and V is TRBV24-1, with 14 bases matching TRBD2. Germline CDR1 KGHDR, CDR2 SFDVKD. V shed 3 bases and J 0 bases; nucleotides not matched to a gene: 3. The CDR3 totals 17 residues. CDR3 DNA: TGTGCCACCAGTGATACCGGGACTAGCGGGAGCTCCTACGAGCAGTACTTC. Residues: CATSDTGTSGSSYEQYF.

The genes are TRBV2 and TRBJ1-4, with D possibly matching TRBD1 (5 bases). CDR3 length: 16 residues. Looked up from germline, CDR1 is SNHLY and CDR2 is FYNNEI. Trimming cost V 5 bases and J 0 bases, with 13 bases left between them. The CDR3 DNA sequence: TGTGCCAGCAGTCCCGGACAAGTTGCAACTAATGAAAAACTGTTTTTT. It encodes CASSPGQVATNEKLFF. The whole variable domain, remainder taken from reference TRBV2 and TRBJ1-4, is EPEVTQTPSHQVTQMGQEVILRCVPISNHLYFYWYRQILGQKVEFLVSFYNNEISEKSEIFDDQFSVERPDGSNFTLKIRSTKLEDSAMYFCASSPGQVATNEKLFFGSGTQLSVL.

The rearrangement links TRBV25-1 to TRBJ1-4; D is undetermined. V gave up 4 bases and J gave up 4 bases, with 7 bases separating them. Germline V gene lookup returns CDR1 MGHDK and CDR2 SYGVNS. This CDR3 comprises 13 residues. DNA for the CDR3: TGTGCCAGCAGTGTTCAACATAATGAAAAACTGTTTTTT. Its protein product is CASSVQHNEKLFF.

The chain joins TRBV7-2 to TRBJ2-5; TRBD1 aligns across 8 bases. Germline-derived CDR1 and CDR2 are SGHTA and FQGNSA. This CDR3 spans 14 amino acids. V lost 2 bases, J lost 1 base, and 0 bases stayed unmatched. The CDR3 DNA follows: TGTGCCAGCAGCTTACAGGGGGCCCAAGAGACCCAGTACTTC. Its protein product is CASSLQGAQETQYF.

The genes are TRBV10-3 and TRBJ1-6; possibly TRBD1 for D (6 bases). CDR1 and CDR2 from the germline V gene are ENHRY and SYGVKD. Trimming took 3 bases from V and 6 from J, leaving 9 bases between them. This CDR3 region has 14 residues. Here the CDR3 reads CAISERQANSPLHF. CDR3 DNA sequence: TGTGCCATCAGTGAACGACAGGCTAATTCACCCCTCCACTTT.

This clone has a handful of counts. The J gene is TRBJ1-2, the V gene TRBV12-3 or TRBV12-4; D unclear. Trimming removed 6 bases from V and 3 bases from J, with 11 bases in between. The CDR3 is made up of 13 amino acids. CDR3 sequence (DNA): TGTGCCAGCAGGATGAACAGAGACTATGGCTACACCTTC. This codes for CASRMNRDYGYTF.

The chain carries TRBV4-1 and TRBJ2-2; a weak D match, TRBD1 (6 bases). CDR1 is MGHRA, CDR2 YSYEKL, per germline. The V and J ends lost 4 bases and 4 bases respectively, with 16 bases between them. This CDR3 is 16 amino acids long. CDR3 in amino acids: CASSPVGGEGTGELFF. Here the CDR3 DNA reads TGCGCCAGCAGCCCGGTAGGGGGAGAGGGCACCGGGGAGCTGTTTTTT.

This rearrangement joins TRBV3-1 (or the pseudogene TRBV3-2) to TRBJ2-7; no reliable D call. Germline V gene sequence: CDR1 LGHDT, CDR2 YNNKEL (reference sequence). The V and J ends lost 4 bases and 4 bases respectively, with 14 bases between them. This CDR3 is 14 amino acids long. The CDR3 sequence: CASSPPHRTYEQYF. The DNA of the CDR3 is TGTGCCAGCAGCCCCCCGCACAGAACATACGAGCAGTACTTC.